The 24 T cell receptor beta chains presented below share a single source sample, sequenced in a study of blood T cell repertoires in COVID-19 (dated by TCRdb to about 2020). Libraries were prepared through the immunoSEQ multiplex PCR assay. Held by TCRdb, this immuneACCESS table contains in-frame sequences only and omits some clones. Under half of the omission traces to an unresolved V gene where checked; the cause of the rest is unknown. The sample includes about half a million clones, with around nine tenths observed a single time. The ten largest clones take up 7% to 10% of the sample. Sequencing was carried out using PBMCs or T cells enriched from blood (not recorded which). The receptors shown here come from a woman aged 60-70 years who had recovered from COVID-19.

To note about this clone: Additional DNA sequences in this sample encode the identical CDR3. The chain has TRBV18 and TRBJ1-1; 9 bases match TRBD1. Germline assignment: CDR1 KGHSH and CDR2 LQKENI. This CDR3 is 14 amino acids long. V shed 6 bases, J shed 4 bases, and the junction held 6 bases outside the gene matches. The CDR3 nucleotides are TGTGCCAGCTCCCCCGGGACAGGGATCACTGAAGCTTTCTTT. Translation: CASSPGTGITEAFF.

The chain uses TRBV25-1 and TRBJ2-7, with D perhaps matching TRBD1 (5 bases). Trimming pared 4 bases from V and 2 bases from J, leaving 9 bases between. CDR1 MGHDK and CDR2 SYGVNS come from the germline V gene. The CDR3 totals 13 residues. This chain's CDR3 is CASSGWGTYEQYV. CDR3 coding DNA: TGTGCCAGCAGTGGGTGGGGCACCTACGAGCAGTACGTC.

The chain carries TRBV4-1 and TRBJ1-2, with 7 bases identical to TRBD1. The J segment lost 4 bases and the V segment lost 1 base, leaving 6 bases of the junction unmatched. Germline V CDR1 and CDR2: MGHRA, YSYEKL. This CDR3 region has 15 residues. CDR3 sequence reads: CASSQAAGGSYGYTF. CDR3 nucleotides: TGCGCCAGCAGCCAAGCTGCAGGGGGATCCTATGGCTACACCTTC.

The chain has TRBV6-6 and TRBJ1-3; 7 bases fit TRBD1. This CDR3 has 15 amino acids. Per germline, CDR1 MNHNY and CDR2 SVGAGI (reference sequence). Trimming took 6 bases from V and 2 from J; bases not matched to a gene: 7. The CDR3, as DNA: TGTGCCAGCAGAACTGACAGGGCCACTGGAAACACCATATATTTT. Its protein is CASRTDRATGNTIYF.

The chain combines TRBV7-9 with TRBJ1-1; 11 bases line up with TRBD1. This CDR3 is built from 13 residues. The germline gives CDR1 SEHNR, CDR2 FQNEAQ (reference sequence). Germline trimming cut 5 bases from V and 5 bases from J; bases unmatched to any gene: 1. The CDR3 region has the DNA TGTGCCAGCAGCGGGGACAGGGGGACTGAAGCTTTCTTT. It yields the protein CASSGDRGTEAFF. Filled out from reference TRBV7-9 and TRBJ1-1, the complete variable domain reads DTGVSQNPRHKITKRGQNVTFRCDPISEHNRLYWYRQTLGQGPEFLTYFQNEAQLEKSRLLSDRFSAERPKGSFSTLEIQRTEQGDSAMYLCASSGDRGTEAFFGQGTRLTVV.

This clone was detected only once. The J gene is TRBJ1-1, the V gene TRBV19; 8 bases line up with TRBD1. V was clipped by 4 bases and J by 0 bases; unmatched bases: 1. Germline V gene lookup returns CDR1 LNHDA and CDR2 SQIVND (reference sequence). The CDR3 extends over 14 amino acids. The CDR3 sequence is CASSTGQVNTEAFF. For the CDR3, the DNA is TGTGCCAGTAGTACGGGACAGGTGAACACTGAAGCTTTCTTT.

The chain combines TRBV5-1 with TRBJ2-3; D is ambiguous. With 0 bases removed from V and 1 base from J, the gap between germline ends came to 9 bases. The CDR3 length is 15 residues. Germline CDR1 is SGHRS and CDR2 is YFSETQ. Here the CDR3 reads CASSLGLVGTDTQYF. CDR3 in DNA: TGCGCCAGCAGCTTGGGCCTAGTTGGCACAGATACGCAGTATTTT.

In this sample, this clone turned up once. V and J are TRBV15 and TRBJ2-5; D may be TRBD1 (6 bases). This CDR3 is built from 17 residues. The V gene lost 0 bases and the J gene lost 5 bases, with 19 bases spanning the gap. CDR1 is LNHNV, CDR2 YYDKDF, per germline (reference sequence). Written as DNA, the CDR3 is TGTGCCACCAGCAGAGAATTAACGACAGGCTGGGGGGAGACCCAGTACTTC. Translating gives CATSRELTTGWGETQYF.

Only one count was recorded for this clone. The CDR3 reads CASRLTASNQPQHF. CDR3 DNA: TGTGCCAGCAGGTTGACAGCTAGCAATCAGCCCCAGCATTTT. The chain links TRBV6-6 to TRBJ1-5, with D perhaps matching TRBD1 (5 bases). Trimming shortened V by 6 bases and J by 0 bases, and 9 bases separated the two germline ends. This CDR3 has 14 residues. Per germline, CDR1 MNHNY and CDR2 SVGAGI (reference sequence).

This clone was picked up a small number of times. The chain joins TRBV6-5 to TRBJ2-7; 7 bases map to TRBD1. The CDR3 is made up of 12 amino acids. Trimming took 7 bases from V and 3 from J; bases not matched to a gene: 3. Germline V gene lookup returns CDR1 MNHEY and CDR2 SVGAGI. CDR3 loop: CASMAGGYEQYF. The CDR3 bases are TGTGCCAGCATGGCAGGGGGCTACGAGCAGTACTTC.

V and J are TRBV4-1 and TRBJ1-1; D remains ambiguous. The CDR3 has 14 amino acids. Germline V gives CDR1 MGHRA, CDR2 YSYEKL. The V end was cut by 1 base, the J end by 5 bases, with 11 bases between. The DNA of the CDR3 is TGCGCCAGCAGCCAAGGGGCCACGGATACTGAAGCTTTCTTT. It is translated as CASSQGATDTEAFF.

With respect to this clone: The sample carries other DNA sequences with the same CDR3. The chain recombines TRBV12-3 or TRBV12-4 with TRBJ1-5; D gene uncertain. This CDR3 has 12 amino acids. V was pared by 3 bases and J by 5 bases, with 5 bases between. CDR3 loop: CASSFGDQPQHF. In DNA form, the CDR3 reads TGTGCCAGCAGTTTCGGGGATCAGCCCCAGCATTTT.

This chain connects TRBV20-1 to TRBJ2-3, with a tentative D call TRBD2 (7 bases). The V gene's germline CDR1 is DFQATT and CDR2 SNEGSKA (reference sequence). The CDR3 is made up of 11 amino acids. Deletions cut 4 bases from V and 14 bases from J, with 16 bases between. CDR3 sequence reads: CSAIPGGSPYF. The CDR3, as DNA: TGCAGTGCTATTCCGGGGGGCTCTCCGTATTTT.

This sequence joins TRBV2 and TRBJ2-7, with TRBD1 matching over 7 bases. Germline V gene sequence: CDR1 SNHLY, CDR2 FYNNEI. The CDR3 runs 13 residues. The V and J ends lost 6 bases and 5 bases, in that order; junction bases with no gene match: 7. The CDR3 sequence: CASRDDRVHEQYF. In nucleotides, the CDR3 is TGTGCCAGCAGGGACGACAGGGTACACGAGCAGTACTTC.

The chain recombines TRBV2 with TRBJ1-4; 8 bases align to TRBD1. The CDR3 length is 13 residues. The germline gives CDR1 SNHLY, CDR2 FYNNEI. The V segment lost 6 bases and the J segment 8 bases; nucleotides outside the gene matches: 5. CDR3 sequence reads: CASRDRVGEKLFF. The CDR3, as DNA: TGTGCCAGCAGGGACAGGGTGGGGGAAAAACTGTTTTTT.

The genes are TRBV3-1 (or the pseudogene TRBV3-2) and TRBJ2-7; tentatively, D is TRBD1 (6 bases). V lost 2 bases and J lost 1, with 15 bases in between. The CDR3 spans 16 residues. Looked up from germline, CDR1 is LGHDT and CDR2 is YNNKEL (reference sequence). The CDR3 nucleotides are TGTGCCAGCAGCCAAAGGGGGAGACAGGCGTCCTACGAGCAGTACTTC. Translated: CASSQRGRQASYEQYF.

Of note for this clone: A far larger clone is only one base removed, so a read error is likely. The same CDR3 also results from other DNA sequences found in this sample. The gene calls are TRBV4-1 and TRBJ1-3, with a tentative D call TRBD1 (6 bases). There are 16 residues in the CDR3. Germline CDR1 MGHRA, CDR2 YSYEKL. The CDR3 spells CACSPGGADSGNTIYF. The CDR3 DNA reads as TGCGCCTGCAGCCCCGGGGGGGCCGACTCTGGAAACACCATATATTTT.

The CDR3 sequence is CASSVGGWRGKNTEAFF. The CDR3 DNA follows: TGTGCCAGCAGCGTAGGAGGTTGGAGGGGTAAGAACACTGAAGCTTTCTTT. This rearrangement joins TRBV9 to TRBJ1-1; D may be TRBD1 (5 bases). The CDR3 has 17 amino acids. The V gene lost 0 bases and the J gene lost 1 base, with 16 bases spanning the gap. The germline V gene has CDR1 SGDLS and CDR2 YYNGEE.

The rearrangement links TRBV3-1 (or the pseudogene TRBV3-2) to TRBJ2-3; 8 bases line up with TRBD2. The V and J ends lost 0 bases and 8 bases, in that order; junction bases with no gene match: 7. The CDR3 has 15 amino acids. Germline V gene data show CDR1 as LGHDT and CDR2 as YNNKEL (reference sequence). DNA for the CDR3: TGTGCCAGCAGCCAAGATTCGGCGGGGGGCCGTACGCAGTATTTT. Translating it yields CASSQDSAGGRTQYF.

The chain carries TRBV5-5 and TRBJ2-1; TRBD1 might be the D (6 bases). V was pared by 3 bases and J by 6 bases, with 16 bases between. The CDR3 is made up of 15 amino acids. Germline V gene data show CDR1 as SGHKS and CDR2 as YYEKEE (reference sequence). The CDR3 is CASSYGTTGGNEQFF. Here the CDR3 DNA reads TGTGCCAGCAGCTATGGAACGACAGGTGGCAATGAGCAGTTCTTC. Variable domain in full (rest from reference TRBV5-5 and TRBJ2-1): DAGVTQSPTHLIKTRGQQVTLRCSPISGHKSVSWYQQVLGQGPQFIFQYYEKEERGRGNFPDRFSARQFPNYSSELNVNALLLGDSALYLCASSYGTTGGNEQFFGPGTRLTVL.

V and J are TRBV5-6 and TRBJ2-2, with a weak D call TRBD1 (6 bases). Trimming left V 4 bases short and J 5 bases short, with 15 bases between. The CDR3 has 15 residues. Per the germline V gene, CDR1 is SGHDT and CDR2 is YYEEEE. CDR3 nucleotides: TGTGCCAGCAGCGGTGAGGGGACATTTACCGGGGAGCTGTTTTTT. Its translation: CASSGEGTFTGELFF.

This sequence joins TRBV24-1 and TRBJ1-2; no definite D call. The CDR3 is 11 residues long. Trimming removed 1 base from V and 6 bases from J, with 2 bases in between. CDR1 and CDR2 (germline): KGHDR, SFDVKD. CDR3: CATSDFDGYTF. In nucleotides, the CDR3 is TGTGCCACCAGTGATTTCGATGGCTACACCTTC.

The chain joins TRBV12-3 or TRBV12-4 to TRBJ2-2; 7 nucleotides match TRBD1. V was pared by 9 bases and J by 7 bases, with 8 bases of the junction left unmatched. This CDR3 is 13 amino acids long. The CDR3 loop is CASRPTGNGELFF. For the CDR3, the DNA is TGTGCCAGTCGCCCGACAGGGAACGGGGAGCTGTTTTTT.

The CDR3 nucleotides are TGTGCCAGCAGCTCAGGAGGCGGGACAGCCTATAATTCACCCCTCCACTTT. Translation gives CASSSGGGTAYNSPLHF. The V and J genes are TRBV5-4 and TRBJ1-6; TRBD1 aligns across 7 bases. Trimming removed 3 bases from V and 2 bases from J; junction bases left unmatched: 8. The germline gives CDR1 SGHNT, CDR2 YYREEE (reference sequence). The CDR3 totals 17 residues.